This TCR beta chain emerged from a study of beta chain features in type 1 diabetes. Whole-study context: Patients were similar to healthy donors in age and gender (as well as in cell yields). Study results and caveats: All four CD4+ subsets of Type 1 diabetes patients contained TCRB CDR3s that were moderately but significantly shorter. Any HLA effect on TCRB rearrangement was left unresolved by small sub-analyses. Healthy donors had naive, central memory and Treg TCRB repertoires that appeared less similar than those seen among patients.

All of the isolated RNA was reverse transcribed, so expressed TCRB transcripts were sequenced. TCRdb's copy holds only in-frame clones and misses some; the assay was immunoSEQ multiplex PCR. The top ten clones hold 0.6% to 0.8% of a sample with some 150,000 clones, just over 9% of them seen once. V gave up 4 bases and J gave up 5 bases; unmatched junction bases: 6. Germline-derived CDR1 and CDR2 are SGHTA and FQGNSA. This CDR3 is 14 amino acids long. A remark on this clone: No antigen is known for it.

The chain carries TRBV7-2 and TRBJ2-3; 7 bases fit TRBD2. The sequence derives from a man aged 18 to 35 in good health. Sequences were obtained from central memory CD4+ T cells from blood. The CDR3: CASSSQRGGDTQYF. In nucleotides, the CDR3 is TGTGCCAGCAGCTCCCAGCGGGGTGGAGATACGCAGTATTTT. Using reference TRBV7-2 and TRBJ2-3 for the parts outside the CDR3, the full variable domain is GAGVSQSPSNKVTEKGKDVELRCDPISGHTALYWYRQSLGQGLEFLIYFQGNSAPDKSGLPSDRFSAERTGGSVSTLTIQRTQQEDSAVYLCASSSQRGGDTQYFGPGTRLTVL.